The clone carrying this T cell receptor beta chain has ten or more counts. The sample originates from a study of T cells in Graves' hyperthyroidism and ophthalmopathy. RNA transcripts provided the source from which TCR beta CDR3 regions were amplified. In the first-round RT-PCR of the TCR CDR3, the HTBI primer set was used. TCRdb redid the calling of the multiplex PCR reads with MiXCR, one entry per CDR3 protein. Among about 400,000 distinct CDR3 sequences listed, roughly 15% were seen once. V gave up 5 bases and J gave up 1 base, with 15 bases separating them. Germline V gene sequence: CDR1 SGHVS, CDR2 FQNEAQ. The CDR3 length is 16 residues.

What was sequenced was blood. The clonotype was recovered from a woman aged 55-70 years with Graves' ophthalmopathy. The chain uses TRBV7-8 and TRBJ2-1; the D gene is possibly TRBD2 (6 bases). The CDR3 nucleotides read TGTGCCAGCAGCCCGGGGGAGTTATGGTCCTACAATGAGCAGTTCTTC. Residues: CASSPGELWSYNEQFF.